Following are 18 T cell receptor beta chains from one sample sequenced in a study of patients and donors after allogeneic stem cell transplantation. A single record per CDR3 protein comes from TCRdb applying MiXCR to the RT-PCR reads. The repertoire holds 920,000 or so distinct CDR3 sequences, with approximately 19% as singletons. Sequenced: blood, either unsorted or a sorted T cell fraction (not recorded which). These TCRs come from a human donor who was either an allogeneic HSCT recipient or a stem cell or donor lymphocyte infusion donor (not recorded which). It is not recorded whose cells these are; they may come from a transplant donor.

The sample holds a few counts of this clonotype. The J gene is TRBJ2-7, the V gene TRBV29-1; 7 bases fit TRBD2. The junction had 6 bases not matched to a gene; V was cut back by 7 bases and J by 3 bases. CDR1 SQVTM and CDR2 ANQGSEA come from the germline V gene. CDR3 size: 12 residues. The CDR3 protein is CSGSGDNYEQYF. CDR3 nucleotides: TGCAGCGGGAGCGGGGATAACTACGAGCAGTACTTC.

This CDR3 reads CASSLFTSGTYEQYF. Written as DNA, the CDR3 is TGCGCCAGCAGCTTGTTCACATCCGGAACCTACGAGCAGTACTTC. This chain connects TRBV5-1 to TRBJ2-7; no definite D call. CDR1 and CDR2 from the germline V gene are SGHRS and YFSETQ. This CDR3 comprises 15 residues. V was trimmed by 1 base and J by 2 bases, leaving 13 bases between them.

This clonotype showed up just a few times. The chain uses TRBV2 and TRBJ2-7, with 8 bases identical to TRBD1. J was trimmed by 5 bases and V by 6 bases; bases with no gene match: 6. The germline V gene has CDR1 SNHLY and CDR2 FYNNEI. CDR3 length: 13 amino acids. CDR3 DNA: TGTGCCAGCAGAGACAGGGGACGGGACGAGCAGTACTTC. It specifies CASRDRGRDEQYF.

This clonotype turned up a few times. The V call is TRBV12-3 or TRBV12-4, the J call TRBJ1-2; the match to TRBD1 covers 10 bases. J lost 4 bases, V lost 6 bases, and 5 bases had no gene match. There are 14 residues in the CDR3. CDR3 DNA sequence: TGTGCCAGCAGATTGGGGACAGGGGCCTATGGCTACACCTTC. Encoded protein: CASRLGTGAYGYTF.

This clonotype was observed a few times. The J gene is TRBJ2-1, the V gene TRBV5-4, with D possibly TRBD2 on 7 matching bases. Germline assignment: CDR1 SGHNT and CDR2 YYREEE (reference sequence). The V and J ends lost 5 bases and 6 bases respectively, with 18 bases between them. The CDR3 runs 15 residues. CDR3 sequence: CASSYGGPLGNEQFF. In nucleotides, the CDR3 is TGTGCCAGCAGTTACGGGGGGCCACTGGGCAATGAGCAGTTCTTC.

This clonotype was found a few times. The V gene is TRBV5-1, the J gene TRBJ2-7; 15 nucleotides match TRBD2. The V segment lost 4 bases and the J segment 4 bases; nucleotides outside the gene matches: 6. CDR1 is SGHRS and CDR2 is YFSETQ in the germline V gene. The CDR3 consists of 16 residues. This CDR3 reads CASSREGTSGRYEQYF. The CDR3 DNA is TGCGCCAGCAGCCGCGAAGGGACTAGCGGGAGGTACGAGCAGTACTTC.

The CDR3, as DNA: TGTGCCAGCAGGGTAAAAGGGGGTTCCTACAATGAGCAGTTCTTC. Encoded protein: CASRVKGGSYNEQFF. The chain employs TRBV27 and TRBJ2-1; a possible D gene is TRBD1 (6 bases). Germline CDR1 and CDR2: MNHEY and SMNVEV (reference sequence). The CDR3 runs 15 residues. V gave up 6 bases and J gave up 1 base, with 13 bases separating them.

V gene TRBV6-5 combines with J gene TRBJ1-3, with D unresolved. This CDR3 has 15 amino acids. Germline V gives CDR1 MNHEY, CDR2 SVGAGI. With 0 bases removed from V and 0 bases from J, the gap between germline ends came to 6 bases. The CDR3 here is CASSYSAGSGNTIYF. In DNA, the CDR3 is TGTGCCAGCAGTTACTCAGCGGGCTCTGGAAACACCATATATTTT.

This clonotype was seen a handful of times. This chain joins TRBV7-9 and TRBJ2-2; D uncertain. The CDR3 consists of 17 residues. Looked up from germline, CDR1 is SEHNR and CDR2 is FQNEAQ (reference sequence). Trimming took off 2 bases at V and 2 bases at J, with 15 bases between the two ends. CDR3 sequence: CASSLLRPLPNTGELFF. For the CDR3, the DNA is TGTGCCAGCAGCTTACTGCGGCCCCTTCCCAACACCGGGGAGCTGTTTTTT.

There are a few counts of this clonotype. This sequence joins TRBV10-3 and TRBJ2-1; D possibly matches TRBD1 or TRBD2 (5 bases each). The CDR3 extends over 13 amino acids. The germline CDR1 and CDR2 sequences are ENHRY and SYGVKD. V was clipped by 0 bases and J by 10 bases, with 10 bases between them. Written as DNA, the CDR3 is TGTGCCATCAGTGAGTCGGGACGCGAGGAGCAGTTCTTC. It yields the protein CAISESGREEQFF.

This clonotype appeared a few times. This chain connects TRBV12-3 or TRBV12-4 to TRBJ2-7, with D possibly matching TRBD1 (5 bases). This CDR3 has 17 amino acids. V was clipped by 2 bases and J by 2 bases, with 19 bases between them. CDR3 nucleotides: TGTGCCAGCAGTTTATATTTAGGGGAACAGCGCCCCTACGAGCAGTACTTC. Protein product: CASSLYLGEQRPYEQYF.

This chain uses TRBV20-1 with TRBJ2-7; D uncertain. Germline CDR1 DFQATT, CDR2 SNEGSKA (reference sequence). Trimming took off 6 bases at V and 1 base at J, with 13 bases between the two ends. The CDR3 has 13 amino acids. The CDR3: CSAMPLGSYEQYF. The CDR3 coding sequence is TGCAGTGCCATGCCCTTGGGGTCCTACGAGCAGTACTTC.

This clonotype showed up just a few times. J is TRBJ2-1 and V is TRBV14, with 7 bases that match TRBD1. Germline V gives CDR1 SGHDN, CDR2 FVKESK. The CDR3 is made up of 16 amino acids. Trimming cost V 1 base and J 5 bases; bases outside gene matches: 8. The CDR3 coding sequence is TGTGCCAGCAGCCAAGGGACAGGAAGTTTTAACAATGAGCAGTTCTTC. Protein: CASSQGTGSFNNEQFF. Supplemented by reference TRBV14 and TRBJ2-1, the full variable domain reads EAGVTQFPSHSVIEKGQTVTLRCDPISGHDNLYWYRRVMGKEIKFLLHFVKESKQDESGMPNNRFLAERTGGTYSTLKVQPAELEDSGVYFCASSQGTGSFNNEQFFGPGTRLTVL.

DNA of the CDR3: TGTGCCAGCAGTCCGGGGGGGATCTCTGGGGCCAACGTCCTGACTTTC. Translated: CASSPGGISGANVLTF. V is TRBV6-4 and J is TRBJ2-6, with 8 bases aligning to TRBD2. After removal of 5 bases from V and 0 bases from J, the junction contained 3 bases not matched to a gene. The CDR3 extends over 16 amino acids. In germline, CDR1 is MRHNA, CDR2 SNTAGT.

This clonotype was seen repeatedly, ten times or more. This chain connects TRBV20-1 to TRBJ1-4, with 8 bases matching TRBD1. After removal of 6 bases from V and 13 bases from J, the junction contained 4 bases not matched to a gene. The CDR3 length is 10 residues. The germline gives CDR1 DFQATT, CDR2 SNEGSKA (reference sequence). In DNA, the CDR3 is TGCAGTGCGGCGGACAGGGCACTGTTTTTT. Encoded protein: CSAADRALFF.

In its sample, this clonotype was seen many times. V and J are TRBV7-9 and TRBJ1-4; TRBD1 matches at 9 bases. The CDR3 contains 15 residues. The germline V gene has CDR1 SEHNR and CDR2 FQNEAQ (reference sequence). Trimming at V came to 5 bases and at J to 10 bases, leaving 11 bases not matched to a gene. The CDR3 sequence is CASSAGTGMAGKLFF. CDR3 coding DNA: TGTGCCAGCAGCGCGGGGACAGGGATGGCGGGAAAACTGTTTTTT.

This clonotype was counted between two and nine times. The genes are TRBV20-1 and TRBJ1-1; D not certain. The length of the CDR3 is 14 residues. Germline loops: CDR1 DFQATT, CDR2 SNEGSKA (reference sequence). Trimming removed 2 bases from V and 2 bases from J, with 12 bases in between. DNA of the CDR3: TGCAGTGCTAGATGGGGAGGCATAAACACTGAAGCTTTCTTT. Its translation is CSARWGGINTEAFF.

This chain connects TRBV27 to TRBJ1-4; maybe TRBD1 (5 bases). Trimming took off 3 bases at V and 8 bases at J, with 10 bases between the two ends. The germline V gene has CDR1 MNHEY and CDR2 SMNVEV (reference sequence). CDR3 length equals 13 residues. The CDR3 bases are TGTGCCAGCAGTTTTCTGGGGACCGAAAAACTGTTTTTT. Amino acid sequence: CASSFLGTEKLFF.